Sequencing of this T cell receptor beta chain was carried out in a study of cytotoxic CD8 clonotypes in ibrutinib-treated CLL. General study points: Rising at ibrutinib response, clonality subsequently fell back toward baseline at progression.

The CDR3 extends over 16 amino acids. V was clipped by 4 bases and J by 0 bases; unmatched bases: 5. Germline V CDR1 and CDR2: MGHRA, YSYEKL. Investigators sought sequencing depths of between 1 in 200,000 and 1 in 1 million T cells. TCRdb keeps only in-frame clones here, not all; method: immunoSEQ multiplex PCR. Of over 200,000 clones in the sample, around 75% were seen once. Remarks on this clone: Its target is not known.

This receptor was identified in a human donor with chronic lymphocytic leukemia. The sequences come from PBMCs, collected after 12 months of ibrutinib treatment. This rearrangement joins TRBV4-1 to TRBJ2-3; 9 bases fit TRBD1. The CDR3 here is CASSLRTGASTDTQYF. Here the CDR3 DNA reads TGCGCCAGCAGCCTTCGGACAGGGGCGAGCACAGATACGCAGTATTTT.